This TCR beta chain appears in the sequencing data of a study of Graves' ophthalmopathy and Graves' hyperthyroidism. Turning to the study itself: Investigators collected peripheral blood at initial diagnosis, before any treatment was given. Findings of the study overall: A model built from 13 signatures distinguished ophthalmopathy from stable hyperthyroidism with about 86% sensitivity and about 81% specificity. For predicting ophthalmopathy progression, the model had 60% to 71% sensitivity and nearly 75% specificity.

Amplification targeted the TCR beta CDR3 regions, with RNA transcripts as the source material. After a first-round RT-PCR with HTBI primers, a second-round multiplex PCR was run. TCRdb recomputed calls from the multiplex PCR reads with MiXCR, one row per CDR3 protein. The data contain more than 550,000 distinct CDR3 sequences, about 38% of them singletons. All donors with ophthalmopathy were recorded as having moderate-to-severe activity, CAS ≥3, NOSPECS ≥4 and a duration under 3 months. This clonotype was detected ten times or more. What it binds is unknown. This sequence was found in an adult man with Graves' ophthalmopathy. Material for sequencing was peripheral blood.

CDR3 in amino acids: CASKEVGELFF. The CDR3, as DNA: TGCGCCAGCAAGGAGGTCGGGGAGCTGTTTTTT. The chain has TRBV5-1 and TRBJ2-2; possibly TRBD2 for D (5 bases). This CDR3 spans 11 amino acids. The V end lost 6 bases, the J end lost 7 bases, and 7 bases lay between the germline ends. From germline, CDR1 is SGHRS and CDR2 YFSETQ. The entire variable domain, with the rest obtained from reference TRBV5-1 and TRBJ2-2, is as follows: KAGVTQTPRYLIKTRGQQVTLSCSPISGHRSVSWYQQTPGQGLQFLFEYFSETQRNKGNFPGRFSGRQFSNSRSEMNVSTLELGDSALYLCASKEVGELFFGEGSRLTVL.